This T cell receptor (beta chain) was obtained from a study of blood T cell repertoires in COVID-19 (dated by TCRdb to between 2020 and 2021). For context, the study as a whole: Samples from collaborators originated in the United States, Italy and Spain and spanned both the acute and convalescent phases of COVID-19. The material from the prospective study consisted of cDNA or gDNA derived from T cells, B-cell-depleted T cells, or PBMCs. The dataset comprised deeply sampled blood TCRbeta repertoires from subjects exposed to, actively infected with, or recovered from COVID-19. The repertoires were released in a freely available public database intended as a resource for research on the immune response to SARS-CoV-2. Samples were obtained from the ongoing ImmuneRACE study (first 160 participants) and from over a thousand subjects provided by 6 global collaborators. The sample metadata nearly always contained a de-identified subject ID, COVID-19 status, age in years and sex. HLA class I and class II types, where available, came from metadata supplied by the sample provider rather than from assay-based typing. Summary of the overall study and its limitations: How much clinical and demographic metadata was included differed by source and by participant, and the metadata was provided uncurated.

Taken from cysteine to phenylalanine, the CDR3 has 16 residues. The sequence is cut down to CDR3 DNA, 48 bases in frame from base 1. V lost 4 bases and J lost 3 bases, and the count of bases not matched to a germline gene is 12. The germline V gene supplies CDR1 SGHRS and CDR2 YFSETQ. TCRbeta CDR3 regions were amplified from genomic DNA by means of the immunoSEQ Assay, a bias-controlled multiplex PCR. The study's own analysis went as follows. Within the assay, amplification of reference gene primers was used to estimate how many nucleated cells each sample contained. To quantify the absolute abundance of each unique TCRbeta CDR3 rearrangement, sequence reads were collapsed and filtered. For each sample, productive Simpson clonality was calculated by taking the square root of Simpson's diversity index across productive rearrangements. TCRdb stores this immuneACCESS table with in-frame sequences only. Part of the clones is absent; in the studies checked, under half of the shortfall reflects unresolved V genes, and no reason is known for the rest. V and J calls and clone size are given by that table; D and trimming were obtained from the DNA. In all, the sample holds about 160,000 clones, and 82% of those were seen once. The ten largest clones take up 10% to 13% of the sample.

Whole blood was collected in K2EDTA tubes by collaborating institutions according to the institutions' own protocols. Collaborator samples were shipped for TCRbeta analysis as frozen whole blood, isolated PBMCs, or DNA extracted from either sample type. This clone appeared once. The antigen it binds to is not known. Base quality data are lacking; no much larger clone is found one base away. The rearranged chain carries TRBV5-1 and TRBJ2-5; the junction holds 7 bases that match TRBD2. The clonotype originates from a woman aged 80 or over with active or convalescent COVID-19. The sequenced sample consisted of peripheral blood. The DNA reads as follows: TGCGCCAGCAGCCCCGGTGGGGGAGGGCCGGAAGAGACCCAGTACTTC. Its translation is CASSPGGGGPEETQYF.